This TCR beta chain comes out of a study of CD8 T cells in ankylosing spondylitis. V lost 0 bases and J 2 bases, leaving 21 bases between the germline ends. The CDR3 is 19 residues long. Per germline, CDR1 SGHAT and CDR2 FQNNGV. This clonotype was observed at least ten times. MiXCR was run by TCRdb on the 5' RACE reads, yielding one entry per CDR3 protein. Among about 240,000 distinct CDR3 sequences listed, about 9.1% were seen once. J is TRBJ2-3 and V is TRBV11-2; unclear D gene. The sequence came from a male donor with ankylosing spondylitis or in good health (not recorded which). Sequencing was carried out using blood, either unsorted or a sorted T cell fraction (not recorded which). This chain's CDR3 is CASSLEEPVQSWDTDTQYF. CDR3 DNA: TGTGCCAGCAGCTTAGAGGAGCCCGTTCAGTCGTGGGACACAGATACGCAGTATTTT.